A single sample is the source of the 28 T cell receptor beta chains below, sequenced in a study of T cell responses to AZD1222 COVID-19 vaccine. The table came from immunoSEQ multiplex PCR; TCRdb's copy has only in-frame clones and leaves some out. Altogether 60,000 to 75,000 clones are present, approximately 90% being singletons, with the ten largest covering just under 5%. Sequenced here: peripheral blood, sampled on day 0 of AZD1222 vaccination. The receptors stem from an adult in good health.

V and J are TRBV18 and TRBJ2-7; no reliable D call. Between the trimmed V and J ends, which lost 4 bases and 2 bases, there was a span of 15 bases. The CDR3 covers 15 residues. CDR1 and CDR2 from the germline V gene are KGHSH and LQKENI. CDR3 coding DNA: TGTGCCAGCTCACTCGCCCCCTTGGAGACCTACGAGCAGTACTTC. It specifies CASSLAPLETYEQYF.

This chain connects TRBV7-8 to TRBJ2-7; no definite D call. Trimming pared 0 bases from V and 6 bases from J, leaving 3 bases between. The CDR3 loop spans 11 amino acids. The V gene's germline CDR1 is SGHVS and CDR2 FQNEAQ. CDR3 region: CASSLALEQYF. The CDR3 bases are TGTGCCAGCAGCTTAGCGCTCGAGCAGTACTTC.

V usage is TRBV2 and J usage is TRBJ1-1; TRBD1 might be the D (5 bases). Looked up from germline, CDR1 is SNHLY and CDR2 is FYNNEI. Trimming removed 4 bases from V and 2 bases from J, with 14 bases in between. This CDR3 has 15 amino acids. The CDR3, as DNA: TGTGCCAGCAGTGCCCCAGGGCAGGTTAACACTGAAGCTTTCTTT. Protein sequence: CASSAPGQVNTEAFF.

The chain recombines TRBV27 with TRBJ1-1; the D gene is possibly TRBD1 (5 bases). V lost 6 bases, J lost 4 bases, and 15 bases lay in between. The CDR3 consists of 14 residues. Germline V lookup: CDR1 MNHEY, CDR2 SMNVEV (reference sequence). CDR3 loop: CASRKIRGGTEAFF. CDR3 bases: TGTGCCAGCAGAAAAATTAGGGGTGGCACTGAAGCTTTCTTT.

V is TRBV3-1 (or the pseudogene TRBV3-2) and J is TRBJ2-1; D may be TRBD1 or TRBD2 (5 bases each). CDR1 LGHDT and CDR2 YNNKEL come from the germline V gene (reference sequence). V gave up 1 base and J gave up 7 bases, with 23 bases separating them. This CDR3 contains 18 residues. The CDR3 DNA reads TGTGCCAGCAGCCAAGGCCCTTCGTTGAGGGGCGATAAAAATGAGCAGTTCTTC. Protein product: CASSQGPSLRGDKNEQFF.

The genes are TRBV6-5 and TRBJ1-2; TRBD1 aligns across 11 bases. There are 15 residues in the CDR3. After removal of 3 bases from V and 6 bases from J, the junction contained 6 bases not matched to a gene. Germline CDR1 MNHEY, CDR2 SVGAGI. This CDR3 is CASSYGTGGHDGYTF. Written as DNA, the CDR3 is TGTGCCAGCAGTTATGGGACAGGGGGTCACGATGGCTACACCTTC.

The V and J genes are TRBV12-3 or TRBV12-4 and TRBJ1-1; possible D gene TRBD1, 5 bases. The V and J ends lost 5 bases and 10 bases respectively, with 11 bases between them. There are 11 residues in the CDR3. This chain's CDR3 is CASSSGQGAFF. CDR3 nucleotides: TGTGCCAGCAGTAGCGGGCAGGGAGCTTTCTTT.

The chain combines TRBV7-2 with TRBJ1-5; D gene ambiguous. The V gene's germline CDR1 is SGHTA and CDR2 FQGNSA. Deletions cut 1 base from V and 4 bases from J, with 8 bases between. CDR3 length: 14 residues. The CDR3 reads CASSLVVGNQPQHF. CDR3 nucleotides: TGTGCCAGCAGCTTAGTGGTGGGTAATCAGCCCCAGCATTTT.

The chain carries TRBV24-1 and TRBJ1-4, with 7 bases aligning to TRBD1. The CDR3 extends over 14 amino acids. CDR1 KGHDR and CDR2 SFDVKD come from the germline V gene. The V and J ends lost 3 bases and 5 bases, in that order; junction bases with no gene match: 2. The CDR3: CATSDPGQNEKLFF. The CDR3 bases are TGTGCCACCAGTGATCCGGGACAGAATGAAAAACTGTTTTTT.

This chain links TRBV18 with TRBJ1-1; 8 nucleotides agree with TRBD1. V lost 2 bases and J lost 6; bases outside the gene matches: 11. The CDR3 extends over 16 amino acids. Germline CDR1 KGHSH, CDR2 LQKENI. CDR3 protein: CASSPAMDRAGAEAFF. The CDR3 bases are TGTGCCAGCTCACCAGCCATGGACAGGGCGGGGGCTGAAGCTTTCTTT.

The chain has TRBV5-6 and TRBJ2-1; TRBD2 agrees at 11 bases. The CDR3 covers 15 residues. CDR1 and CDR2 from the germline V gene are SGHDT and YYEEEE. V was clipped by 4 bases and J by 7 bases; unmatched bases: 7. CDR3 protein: CASSTWGTSGNEQFF. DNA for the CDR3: TGTGCCAGCAGCACCTGGGGGACTAGCGGTAATGAGCAGTTCTTC.

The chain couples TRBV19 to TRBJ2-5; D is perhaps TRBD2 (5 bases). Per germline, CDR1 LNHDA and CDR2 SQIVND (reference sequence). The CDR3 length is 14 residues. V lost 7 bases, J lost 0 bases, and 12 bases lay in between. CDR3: CASKVGAHQETQYF. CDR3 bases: TGTGCCAGTAAGGTGGGAGCCCACCAAGAGACCCAGTACTTC.

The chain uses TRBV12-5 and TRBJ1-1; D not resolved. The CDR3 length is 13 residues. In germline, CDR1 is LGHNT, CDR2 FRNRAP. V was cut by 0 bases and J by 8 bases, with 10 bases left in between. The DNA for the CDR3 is TGTGCTAGTGGTTTGGTCAGACTGGGAGAAGCTTTCTTT. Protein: CASGLVRLGEAFF.

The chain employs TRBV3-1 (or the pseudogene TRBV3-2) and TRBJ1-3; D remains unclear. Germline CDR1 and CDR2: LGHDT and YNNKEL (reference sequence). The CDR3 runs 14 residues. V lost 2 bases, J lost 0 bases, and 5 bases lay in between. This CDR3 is CASSQMRSGNTIYF. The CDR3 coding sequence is TGTGCCAGCAGCCAAATGCGCTCTGGAAACACCATATATTTT.

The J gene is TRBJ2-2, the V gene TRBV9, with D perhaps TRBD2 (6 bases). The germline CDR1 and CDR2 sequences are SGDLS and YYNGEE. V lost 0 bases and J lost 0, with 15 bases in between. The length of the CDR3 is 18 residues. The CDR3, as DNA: TGTGCCAGCAGCGTAGGCCTAGGATGGAGGGCGAACACCGGGGAGCTGTTTTTT. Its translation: CASSVGLGWRANTGELFF.

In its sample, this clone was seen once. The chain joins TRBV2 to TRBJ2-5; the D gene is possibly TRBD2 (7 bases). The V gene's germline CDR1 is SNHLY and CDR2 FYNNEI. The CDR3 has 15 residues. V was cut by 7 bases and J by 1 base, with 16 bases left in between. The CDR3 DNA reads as TGTGCCAGCACCCCATTTGCGGGGGCCCAAGAGACCCAGTACTTC. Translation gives CASTPFAGAQETQYF.

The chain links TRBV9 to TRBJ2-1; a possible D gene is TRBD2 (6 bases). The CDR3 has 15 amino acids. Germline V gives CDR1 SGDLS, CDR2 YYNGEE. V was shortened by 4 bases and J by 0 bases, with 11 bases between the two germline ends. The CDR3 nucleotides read TGTGCCAGCAGCTCGACTAGTTTCTCCTACAATGAGCAGTTCTTC. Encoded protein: CASSSTSFSYNEQFF.

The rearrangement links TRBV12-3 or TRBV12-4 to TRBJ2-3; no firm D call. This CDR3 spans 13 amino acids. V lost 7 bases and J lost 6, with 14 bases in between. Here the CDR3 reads CASTPSVADTQYF. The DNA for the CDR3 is TGTGCCAGCACCCCTTCGGTGGCGGATACGCAGTATTTT.

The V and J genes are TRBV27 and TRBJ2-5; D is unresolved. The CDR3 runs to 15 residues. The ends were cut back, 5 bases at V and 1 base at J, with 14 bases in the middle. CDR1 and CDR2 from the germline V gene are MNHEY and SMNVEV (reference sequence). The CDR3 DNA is TGTGCCAGCAGTCGACTCGGGTCGGGCCAAGAGACCCAGTACTTC. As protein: CASSRLGSGQETQYF.

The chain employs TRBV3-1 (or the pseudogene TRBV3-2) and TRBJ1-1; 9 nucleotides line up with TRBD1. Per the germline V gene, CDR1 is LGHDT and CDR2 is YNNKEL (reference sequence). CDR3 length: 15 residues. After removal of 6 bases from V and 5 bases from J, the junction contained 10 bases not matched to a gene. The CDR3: CASSHWDRERTEAFF. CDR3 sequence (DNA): TGTGCCAGCAGTCATTGGGACAGGGAACGGACTGAAGCTTTCTTT.

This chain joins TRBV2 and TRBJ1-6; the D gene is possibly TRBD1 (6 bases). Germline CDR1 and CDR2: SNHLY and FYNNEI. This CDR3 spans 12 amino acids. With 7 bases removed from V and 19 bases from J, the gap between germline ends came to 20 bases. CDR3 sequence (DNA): TGTGCCAGCAAGGGGGAGGGGTTCACGGAACACTTT. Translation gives CASKGEGFTEHF.

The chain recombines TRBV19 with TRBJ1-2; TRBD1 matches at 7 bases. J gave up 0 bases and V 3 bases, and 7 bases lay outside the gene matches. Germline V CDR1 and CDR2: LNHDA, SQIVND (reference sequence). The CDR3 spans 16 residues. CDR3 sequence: CASSMKGQAANYGYTF. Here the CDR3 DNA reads TGTGCCAGTAGTATGAAAGGACAGGCCGCTAACTATGGCTACACCTTC.

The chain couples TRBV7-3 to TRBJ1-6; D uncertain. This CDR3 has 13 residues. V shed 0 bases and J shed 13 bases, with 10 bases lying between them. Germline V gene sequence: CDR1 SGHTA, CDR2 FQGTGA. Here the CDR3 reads CASSLTGGSPLHF. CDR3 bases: TGTGCCAGCAGCTTAACGGGCGGCTCCCCCCTCCACTTT.

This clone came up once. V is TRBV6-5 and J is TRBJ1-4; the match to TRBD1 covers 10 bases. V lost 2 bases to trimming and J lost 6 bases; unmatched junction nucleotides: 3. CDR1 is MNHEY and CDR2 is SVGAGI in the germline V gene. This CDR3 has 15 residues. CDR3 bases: TGTGCCAGCAGTTACCGCGGGACAGGGGATGAAAAACTGTTTTTT. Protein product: CASSYRGTGDEKLFF.

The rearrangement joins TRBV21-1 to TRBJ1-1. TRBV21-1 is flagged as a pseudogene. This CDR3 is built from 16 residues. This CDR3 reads CASSKEVRVIHTEAFF. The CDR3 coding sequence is TGTGCCAGCAGCAAAGAGGTCAGAGTTATTCACACTGAAGCTTTCTTT.

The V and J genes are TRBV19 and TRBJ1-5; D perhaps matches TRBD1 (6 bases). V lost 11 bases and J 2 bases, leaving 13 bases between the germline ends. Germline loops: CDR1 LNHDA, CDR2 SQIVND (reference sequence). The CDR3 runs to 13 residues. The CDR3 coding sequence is TGTGCCTCGAAGGGGGGCGGCAATCAGCCCCAGCATTTT. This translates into CASKGGGNQPQHF.

The CDR3 protein is CASRFGQGNTEAFF. CDR3 coding DNA: TGCGCCAGCAGGTTTGGACAGGGGAACACTGAAGCTTTCTTT. This chain connects TRBV10-2 to TRBJ1-1; 8 nucleotides align to TRBD1. CDR1 and CDR2 from the germline V gene are WSHSY and SAAADI. The J segment lost 1 base and the V segment lost 6 bases, leaving 4 bases of the junction unmatched. The CDR3 sequence is 14 residues long.

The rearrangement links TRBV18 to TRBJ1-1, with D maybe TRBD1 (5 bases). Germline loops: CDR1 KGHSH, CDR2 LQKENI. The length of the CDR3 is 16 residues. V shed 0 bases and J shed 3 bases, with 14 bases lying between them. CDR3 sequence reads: CASSPPPGRPDTEAFF. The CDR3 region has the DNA TGTGCCAGCTCACCACCTCCAGGGCGACCTGACACTGAAGCTTTCTTT.